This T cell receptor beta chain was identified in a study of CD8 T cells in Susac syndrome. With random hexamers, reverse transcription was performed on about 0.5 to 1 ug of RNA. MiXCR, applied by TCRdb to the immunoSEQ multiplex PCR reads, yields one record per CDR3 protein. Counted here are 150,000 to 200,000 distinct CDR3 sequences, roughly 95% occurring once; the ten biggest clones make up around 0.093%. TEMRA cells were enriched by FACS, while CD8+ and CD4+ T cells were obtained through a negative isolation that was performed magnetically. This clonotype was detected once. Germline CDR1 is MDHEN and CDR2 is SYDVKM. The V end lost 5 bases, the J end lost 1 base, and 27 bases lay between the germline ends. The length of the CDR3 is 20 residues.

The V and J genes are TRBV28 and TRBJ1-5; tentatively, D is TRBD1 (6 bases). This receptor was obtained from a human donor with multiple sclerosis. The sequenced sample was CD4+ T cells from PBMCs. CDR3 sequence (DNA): TGTGCCAGCAGTCTTTACCTTAGGGGGGCGGGGGATCCCAGCAATCAGCCCCAGCATTTT. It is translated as CASSLYLRGAGDPSNQPQHF.